This T cell receptor (beta chain) was captured by sequencing in a study of response to subunit inactivated influenza vaccine. General observations from the study: Each seasonal influenza vaccination, the authors suggested, recruits few new T cells.

This clonotype was detected a few times. As yet, its antigen is unknown. Germline V gene sequence: CDR1 MDHEN, CDR2 SYDVKM. V lost 6 bases to trimming and J lost 4 bases, with 15 bases between them. The CDR3 consists of 14 residues. Using its own MiXCR run on the RT-PCR reads, TCRdb lists one record per CDR3 protein. The sample contains roughly 650,000 distinct CDR3 sequences, around 16% of which appear only once. V is TRBV28 and J is TRBJ1-2; D is possibly TRBD1 (6 bases). The sequence derives from a man aged 50 to 60 who received an inactivated influenza vaccine. Material: PBMCs from blood, obtained 12 days after vaccination. CDR3 sequence reads: CASSPWTALYGYTF. The CDR3 nucleotides read TGTGCCAGCAGCCCTTGGACAGCCCTCTATGGCTACACCTTC.